The 4 T cell receptor beta chains listed next were all sequenced from one sample in a study of T cell responses to AZD1222 COVID-19 vaccine. Measured with immunoSEQ multiplex PCR; TCRdb has only the in-frame clones, and not every one. The table lists some 200,000 clones, approximately 91% of them singletons. Sequencing was performed on peripheral blood, taken on day 0 of AZD1222 vaccination. The receptors stem from an adult in good health.

In its sample, this clone was seen once. V and J are TRBV28 and TRBJ2-3; possibly TRBD2 for D (6 bases). V was cut by 10 bases and J by 1 base, with 18 bases left in between. CDR1 MDHEN and CDR2 SYDVKM come from the germline V gene. The CDR3 contains 15 residues. This CDR3 reads CATLRRALGTDTQYF. The CDR3, as DNA: TGTGCCACCTTAAGGAGGGCCCTGGGCACAGATACGCAGTATTTT.

The chain employs TRBV7-2 and TRBJ2-7, with D perhaps matching TRBD2 (5 bases). The CDR3 is 15 amino acids. CDR1 is SGHTA, CDR2 FQGNSA, per germline. V was trimmed by 1 base and J by 3 bases, leaving 13 bases between them. For the CDR3, the DNA is TGTGCCAGCAGCTTAGTACGAGCGGAGAACTACGAGCAGTACTTC. It is translated as CASSLVRAENYEQYF.

V is TRBV18 and J is TRBJ2-1, with 9 positions matching TRBD2. The CDR3 consists of 16 residues. With V trimmed by 1 base and J by 5 bases, 6 bases remained unmatched. Germline values: CDR1 KGHSH, CDR2 LQKENI. As DNA, the CDR3 is TGTGCCAGCTCACCACTAGCGGGGGAGCTTGACAATGAGCAGTTCTTC. This translates into CASSPLAGELDNEQFF. The whole variable domain, filled in from reference TRBV18 and TRBJ2-1, reads NAGVMQNPRHLVRRRGQEARLRCSPMKGHSHVYWYRQLPEEGLKFMVYLQKENIIDESGMPKERFSAEFPKEGPSILRIQQVVRGDSAAYFCASSPLAGELDNEQFFGPGTRLTVL.

A few counts support this clone. The chain couples TRBV2 to TRBJ1-5, with a weak D call TRBD1 (5 bases). The CDR3 sequence is 14 residues long. CDR1 and CDR2 from the germline V gene are SNHLY and FYNNEI. Trimming cost V 6 bases and J 4 bases, with 13 bases left between them. The CDR3 region is CASSAGTANQPQHF. The CDR3 nucleotides are TGTGCCAGCAGCGCCGGGACCGCTAATCAGCCCCAGCATTTT.